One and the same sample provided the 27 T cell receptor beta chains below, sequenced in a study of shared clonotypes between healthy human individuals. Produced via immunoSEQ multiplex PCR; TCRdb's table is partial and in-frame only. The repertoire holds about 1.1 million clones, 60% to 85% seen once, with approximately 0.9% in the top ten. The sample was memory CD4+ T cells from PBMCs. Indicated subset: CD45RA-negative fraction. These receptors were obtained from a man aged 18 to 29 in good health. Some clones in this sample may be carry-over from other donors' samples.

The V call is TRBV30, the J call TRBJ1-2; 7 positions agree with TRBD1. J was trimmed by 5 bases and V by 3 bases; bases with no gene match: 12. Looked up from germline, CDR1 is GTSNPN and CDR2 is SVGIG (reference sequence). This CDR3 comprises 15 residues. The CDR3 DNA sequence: TGTGCCTGGAGGGCAGGGGGGACCACCCGGTATGGCTACACCTTC. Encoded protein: CAWRAGGTTRYGYTF.

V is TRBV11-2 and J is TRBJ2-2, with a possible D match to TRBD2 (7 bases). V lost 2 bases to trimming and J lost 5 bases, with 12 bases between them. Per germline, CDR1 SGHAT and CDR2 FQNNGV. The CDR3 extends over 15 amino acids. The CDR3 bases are TGTGCCAGCAGCTTACGGGGGGCAGGGACCGGGGAGCTGTTTTTT. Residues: CASSLRGAGTGELFF.

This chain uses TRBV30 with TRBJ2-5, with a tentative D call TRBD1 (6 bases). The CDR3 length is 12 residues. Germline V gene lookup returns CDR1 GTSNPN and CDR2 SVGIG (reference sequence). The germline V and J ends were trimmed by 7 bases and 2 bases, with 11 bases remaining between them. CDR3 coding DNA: TGTGCCTATCGGGACAATCAAGAGACCCAGTACTTC. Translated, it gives CAYRDNQETQYF.

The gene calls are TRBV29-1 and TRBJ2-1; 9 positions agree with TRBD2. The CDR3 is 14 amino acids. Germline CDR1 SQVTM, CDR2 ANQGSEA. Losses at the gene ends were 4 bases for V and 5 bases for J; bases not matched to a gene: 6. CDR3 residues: CSVVGLAGHNEQFF. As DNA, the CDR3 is TGCAGCGTTGTGGGGCTAGCGGGGCACAATGAGCAGTTCTTC.

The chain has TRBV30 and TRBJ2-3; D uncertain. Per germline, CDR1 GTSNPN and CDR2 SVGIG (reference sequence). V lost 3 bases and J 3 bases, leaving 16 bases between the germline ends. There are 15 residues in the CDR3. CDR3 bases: TGTGCCTGGAGCCCTCCCCCACAGATAACAGATACGCAGTATTTT. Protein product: CAWSPPPQITDTQYF.

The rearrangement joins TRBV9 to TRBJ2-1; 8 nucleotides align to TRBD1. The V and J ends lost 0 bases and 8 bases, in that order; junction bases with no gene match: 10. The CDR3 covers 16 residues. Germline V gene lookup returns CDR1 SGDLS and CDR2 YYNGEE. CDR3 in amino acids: CASSVGVGQGYHEQFF. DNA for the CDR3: TGTGCCAGCAGCGTAGGTGTAGGACAGGGTTACCATGAGCAGTTCTTC.

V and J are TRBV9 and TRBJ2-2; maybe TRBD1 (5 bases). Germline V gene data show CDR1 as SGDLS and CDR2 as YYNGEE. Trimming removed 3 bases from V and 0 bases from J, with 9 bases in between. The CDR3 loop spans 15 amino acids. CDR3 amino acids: CASSGQPSNTGELFF. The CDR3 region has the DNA TGTGCCAGCAGCGGACAGCCTTCGAACACCGGGGAGCTGTTTTTT. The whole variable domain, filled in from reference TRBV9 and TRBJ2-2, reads DSGVTQTPKHLITATGQRVTLRCSPRSGDLSVYWYQQSLDQGLQFLIQYYNGEERAKGNILERFSAQQFPDLHSELNLSSLELGDSALYFCASSGQPSNTGELFFGEGSRLTVL.

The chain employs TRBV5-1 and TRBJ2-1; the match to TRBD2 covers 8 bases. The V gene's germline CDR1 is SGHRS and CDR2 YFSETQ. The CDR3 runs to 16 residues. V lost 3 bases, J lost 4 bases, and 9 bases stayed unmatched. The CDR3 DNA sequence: TGCGCCAGCAGCTCCCCTCCTAGCGGGCCATACAATGAGCAGTTCTTC. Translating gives CASSSPPSGPYNEQFF.

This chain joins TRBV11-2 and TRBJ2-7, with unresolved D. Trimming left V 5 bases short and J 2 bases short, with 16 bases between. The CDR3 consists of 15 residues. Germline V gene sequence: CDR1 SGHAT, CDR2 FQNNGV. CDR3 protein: CASSRNREGTYEQYF. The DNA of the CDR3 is TGTGCCAGCAGCCGAAACAGAGAAGGCACCTACGAGCAGTACTTC. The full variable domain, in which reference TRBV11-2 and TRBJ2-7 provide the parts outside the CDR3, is EAGVAQSPRYKIIEKRQSVAFWCNPISGHATLYWYQQILGQGPKLLIQFQNNGVVDDSQLPKDRFSAERLKGVDSTLKIQPAKLEDSAVYLCASSRNREGTYEQYFGPGTRLTVT.

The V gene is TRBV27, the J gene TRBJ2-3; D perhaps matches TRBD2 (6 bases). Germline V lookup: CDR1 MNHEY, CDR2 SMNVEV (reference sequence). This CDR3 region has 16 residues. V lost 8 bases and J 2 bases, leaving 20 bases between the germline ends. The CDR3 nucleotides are TGTGCCAGCCTACCCCCGAGTGGGAGGTCCACAGATACGCAGTATTTT. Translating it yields CASLPPSGRSTDTQYF.

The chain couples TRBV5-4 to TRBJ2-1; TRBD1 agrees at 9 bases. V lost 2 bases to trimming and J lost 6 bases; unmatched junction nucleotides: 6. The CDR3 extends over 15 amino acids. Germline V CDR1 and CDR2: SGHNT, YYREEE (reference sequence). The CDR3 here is CASSFPQGAGNEQFF. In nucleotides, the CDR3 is TGTGCCAGCAGCTTCCCACAGGGGGCGGGCAATGAGCAGTTCTTC.

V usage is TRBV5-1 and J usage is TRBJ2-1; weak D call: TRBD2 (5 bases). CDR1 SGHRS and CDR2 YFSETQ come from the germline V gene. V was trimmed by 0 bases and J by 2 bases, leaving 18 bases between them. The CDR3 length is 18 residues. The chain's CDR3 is CASSLVLLWESAYNEQFF. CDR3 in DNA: TGCGCCAGCAGCTTGGTCTTGTTGTGGGAGTCAGCCTACAATGAGCAGTTCTTC.

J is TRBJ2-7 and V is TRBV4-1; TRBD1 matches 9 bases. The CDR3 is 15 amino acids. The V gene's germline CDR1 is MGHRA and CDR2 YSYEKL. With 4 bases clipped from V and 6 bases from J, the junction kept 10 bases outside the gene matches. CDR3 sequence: CASSPTGQGQFEQYF. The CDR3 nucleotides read TGCGCCAGCAGCCCAACGGGACAGGGTCAATTCGAGCAGTACTTC.

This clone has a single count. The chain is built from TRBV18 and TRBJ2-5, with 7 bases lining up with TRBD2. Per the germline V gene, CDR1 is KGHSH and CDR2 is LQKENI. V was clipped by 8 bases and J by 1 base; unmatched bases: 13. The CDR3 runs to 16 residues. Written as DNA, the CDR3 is TGTGCCAGCACCCAAAATTTAGCGGGCCTCCAAGAGACCCAGTACTTC. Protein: CASTQNLAGLQETQYF.

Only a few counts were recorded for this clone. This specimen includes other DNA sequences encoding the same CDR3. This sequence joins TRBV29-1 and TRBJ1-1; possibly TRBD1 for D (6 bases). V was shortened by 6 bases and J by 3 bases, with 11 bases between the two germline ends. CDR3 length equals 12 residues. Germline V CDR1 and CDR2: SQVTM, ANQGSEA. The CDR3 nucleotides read TGCAGCGTCAGGGGATGGGACACTGAAGCTTTCTTT. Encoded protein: CSVRGWDTEAFF.

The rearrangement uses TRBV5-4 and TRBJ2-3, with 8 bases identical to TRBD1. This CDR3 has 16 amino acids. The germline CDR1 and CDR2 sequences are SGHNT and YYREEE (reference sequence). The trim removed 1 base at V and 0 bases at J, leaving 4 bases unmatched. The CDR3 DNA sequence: TGTGCCAGCAGCTTGTTGGGGACAGGTAGCACAGATACGCAGTATTTT. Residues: CASSLLGTGSTDTQYF. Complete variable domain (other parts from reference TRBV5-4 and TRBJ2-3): ETGVTQSPTHLIKTRGQQVTLRCSSQSGHNTVSWYQQALGQGPQFIFQYYREEENGRGNFPPRFSGLQFPNYSSELNVNALELDDSALYLCASSLLGTGSTDTQYFGPGTRLTVL.

The CDR3 region is CASSPTGTLSTDTQYF. In DNA, the CDR3 is TGTGCCAGCAGCCCGACCGGGACCCTTAGCACAGATACGCAGTATTTT. The V and J genes are TRBV7-9 and TRBJ2-3; TRBD1 or TRBD2 may be the D gene (5 bases each). This CDR3 is built from 16 residues. Germline values: CDR1 SEHNR, CDR2 FQNEAQ (reference sequence). V was pared by 5 bases and J by 0 bases, with 15 bases between.

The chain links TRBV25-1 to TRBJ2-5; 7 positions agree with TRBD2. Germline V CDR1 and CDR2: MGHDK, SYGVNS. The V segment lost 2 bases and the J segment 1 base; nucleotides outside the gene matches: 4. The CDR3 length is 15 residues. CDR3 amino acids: CASSEGRGSQETQYF. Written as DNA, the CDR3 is TGTGCCAGCAGTGAAGGTCGCGGGAGCCAAGAGACCCAGTACTTC.

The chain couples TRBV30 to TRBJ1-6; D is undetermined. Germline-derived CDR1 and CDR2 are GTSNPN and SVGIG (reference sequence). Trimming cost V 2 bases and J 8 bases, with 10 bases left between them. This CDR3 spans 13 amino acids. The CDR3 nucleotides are TGTGCCTGGAGTCCAAATACATATTCACCCCTCCACTTT. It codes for CAWSPNTYSPLHF.

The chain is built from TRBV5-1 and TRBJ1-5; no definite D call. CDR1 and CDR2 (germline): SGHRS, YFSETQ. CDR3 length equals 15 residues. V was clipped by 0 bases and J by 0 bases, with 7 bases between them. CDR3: CASSLDSYSNQPQHF. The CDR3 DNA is TGCGCCAGCAGCTTGGACAGTTATAGCAATCAGCCCCAGCATTTT. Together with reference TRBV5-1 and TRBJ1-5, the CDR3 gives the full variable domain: KAGVTQTPRYLIKTRGQQVTLSCSPISGHRSVSWYQQTPGQGLQFLFEYFSETQRNKGNFPGRFSGRQFSNSRSEMNVSTLELGDSALYLCASSLDSYSNQPQHFGDGTRLSIL.

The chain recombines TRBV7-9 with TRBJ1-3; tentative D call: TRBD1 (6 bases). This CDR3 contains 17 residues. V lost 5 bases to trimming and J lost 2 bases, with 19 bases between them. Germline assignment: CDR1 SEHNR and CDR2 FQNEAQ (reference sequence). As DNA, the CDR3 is TGTGCCAGCAGCCCTCCTAATGGGGGGGGGCCTGGAAACACCATATATTTT. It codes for CASSPPNGGGPGNTIYF.

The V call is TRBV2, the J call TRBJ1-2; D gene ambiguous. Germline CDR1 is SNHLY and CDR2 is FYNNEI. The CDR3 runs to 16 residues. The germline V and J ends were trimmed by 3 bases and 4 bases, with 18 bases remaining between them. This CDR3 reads CASSESGNLRGYGYTF. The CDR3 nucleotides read TGTGCCAGCAGTGAGTCGGGCAACCTCCGGGGCTATGGCTACACCTTC.

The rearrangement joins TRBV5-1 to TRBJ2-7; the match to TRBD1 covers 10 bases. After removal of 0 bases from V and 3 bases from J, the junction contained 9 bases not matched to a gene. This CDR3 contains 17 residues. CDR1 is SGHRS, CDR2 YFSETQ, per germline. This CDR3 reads CASSLGGTGALGYEQYF. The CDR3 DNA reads TGCGCCAGCAGCTTGGGGGGGACAGGGGCCCTTGGCTACGAGCAGTACTTC.

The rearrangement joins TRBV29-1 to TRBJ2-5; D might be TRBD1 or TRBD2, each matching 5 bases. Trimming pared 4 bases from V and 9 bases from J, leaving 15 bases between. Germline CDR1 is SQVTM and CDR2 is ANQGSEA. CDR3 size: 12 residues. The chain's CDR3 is CSVAGYGASQYF. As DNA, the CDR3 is TGCAGCGTTGCTGGGTACGGGGCGTCCCAGTACTTC.

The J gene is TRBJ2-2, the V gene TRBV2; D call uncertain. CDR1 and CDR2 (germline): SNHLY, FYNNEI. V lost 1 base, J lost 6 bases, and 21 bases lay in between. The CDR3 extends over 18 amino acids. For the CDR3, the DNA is TGTGCCAGCAGTGAAGAATCGTACAGTCACAAGTCCGCCGGGGAGCTGTTTTTT. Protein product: CASSEESYSHKSAGELFF.

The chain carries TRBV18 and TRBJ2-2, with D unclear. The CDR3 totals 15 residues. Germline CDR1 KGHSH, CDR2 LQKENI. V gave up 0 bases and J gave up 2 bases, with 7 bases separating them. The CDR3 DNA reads TGTGCCAGCTCACCACCCAACAGAAACACCGGGGAGCTGTTTTTT. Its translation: CASSPPNRNTGELFF.

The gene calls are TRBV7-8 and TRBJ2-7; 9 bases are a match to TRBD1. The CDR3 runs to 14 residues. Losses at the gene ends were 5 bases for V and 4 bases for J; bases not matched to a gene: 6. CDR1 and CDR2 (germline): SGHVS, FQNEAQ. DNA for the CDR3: TGTGCCAGCAGCCGTACAGGGGGCCTTTACGAGCAGTACTTC. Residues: CASSRTGGLYEQYF.